This TCR beta chain was captured in a study of T cells expressing NK-cell markers. A note on this clonotype: Its antigen is unknown.

CDR3 length equals 13 residues. Whole-study findings and limits: Of the CD8+ T cells in 5 to 7 donors, roughly 1.0-7.5% belonged to dominant NKG2C+ clonotypes.

The authors made TCR beta cDNA libraries by 5'RACE template switching. This switching added a universal primer site and UMIs. TCRdb re-called the 5' RACE reads; one entry per CDR3 protein, DNA not given. In all, the sample yields 400,000 to 450,000 distinct CDR3 sequences. This sequence joins TRBV12-3 or TRBV12-4 and TRBJ2-2; the D gene TCRdb calls, TRBD1, cannot be checked with no DNA. This TCR was recovered from a woman aged 18 to 69 in good health. The source material was blood T cells: a sorted CD56 or NKG2C T cell subset, CD4+ or CD8+ T cells, or bulk PBMC T cells (not recorded which). CDR3 residues: CASSLGRGGMLFF.